The present T cell receptor beta chain was sequenced within a study of T cells in women clearing cervical HPV infection. The CDR3 has 14 residues. From germline, CDR1 is LNHDA and CDR2 SQIVND (reference sequence). Sequencing was performed with immunoSEQ multiplex PCR; in TCRdb, only in-frame clones are kept and a portion is missing. This repertoire includes under 30,000 clones. On this clone: The observed sequence ends 3 residues before the CDR3 terminus, with the missing tail filled in from the germline J gene.

The chain couples TRBV19 to TRBJ1-2; D unresolved. Sequenced: blood buffy coat. This receptor was taken from a woman aged 18 to 75 with a cervical HPV16 infection that either progressed to CIN3+ or cleared (not recorded which). CDR3 DNA (partial): TGTGCCACCAGAAGAGCGGGAGAGGGATACGAC. Amino acids: CATRRAGEGYD. The CDR3 reads in full as CATRRAGEGYDYTF.